The clone carrying this T cell receptor (beta chain) was detected a few times. This CDR3 contains 15 residues. V gave up 3 bases and J gave up 0 bases, with 15 bases separating them. Per germline, CDR1 DFQATT and CDR2 SNEGSKA (reference sequence). These data belong to a study of T cells after yellow fever vaccination. Each CDR3 protein is one row after TCRdb ran MiXCR on the 5' RACE reads. Among just under 600,000 distinct CDR3 sequences, roughly 12% were seen once, and the ten largest hold around 15%. The receptor was derived from a young man who received the YFV17D yellow fever vaccine. The chain combines TRBV20-1 with TRBJ2-7; TRBD1 might be the D (5 bases). The starting material was PBMCs, obtained on the day of the yellow fever booster vaccination. For the CDR3, the DNA is TGCAGTGCTAGGGAACAGGCGCTAAGCTCCTACGAGCAGTACTTC. Amino acids: CSAREQALSSYEQYF.